The clone carrying this T cell receptor beta chain was detected ten times or more. The germline gives CDR1 ENHRY, CDR2 SYGVKD. The CDR3 is 15 amino acids. Trimming removed 0 bases from V and 6 bases from J; junction bases left unmatched: 4. TCRdb analysed the 5' RACE reads with MiXCR anew, one entry per CDR3 protein. The data hold more than 95,000 distinct CDR3 sequences, with 7.5% to 10% observed a single time. These data belong to a study of T cells after yellow fever vaccination. This material consisted of CD8+ T cells sorted from PBMCs, taken on the day of the yellow fever booster vaccination. The V gene is TRBV10-3, the J gene TRBJ2-3, with TRBD2 matching 9 bases. This clonotype was obtained from a man aged 18 to 29 who received the YFV17D yellow fever vaccine. This chain's CDR3 is CAISESRGGRDTQYF. The DNA for the CDR3 is TGTGCCATCAGTGAGTCGCGGGGGGGCCGCGATACGCAGTATTTT.